This passage covers 29 T cell receptor beta chains from one sample sequenced in a study of early T cells in non-severe SARS-CoV-2 infection. TCRdb fed the 5' RACE reads into MiXCR, producing one record per CDR3 protein. Of 39,000 or so distinct CDR3 sequences listed, approximately 6% are singletons. Sequenced here: whole blood, sampled at baseline. These receptors originate from an adult who was a healthcare worker with PCR-confirmed SARS-CoV-2 infection or an uninfected control (not recorded which).

This clonotype was observed at least ten times. The V gene is TRBV7-6, the J gene TRBJ2-5, with D possibly matching TRBD2 (6 bases). V was trimmed by 0 bases and J by 7 bases, leaving 12 bases between them. The CDR3 is 14 amino acids. The germline gives CDR1 SGHVS, CDR2 FNYEAQ. The CDR3 here is CASSLAGQGGTQYF. CDR3 nucleotide sequence: TGTGCCAGCAGCTTAGCTGGGCAGGGAGGGACCCAGTACTTC.

This clonotype was seen only a few times. This sequence joins TRBV21-1 and TRBJ1-5; TRBD1 is the table's D call, not checked against the DNA. TRBV21-1 counts as a pseudogene. The CDR3 is made up of 18 amino acids. The CDR3 is CASSKALSPLVSNQPQHF. Written as DNA, the CDR3 is TGTGCCAGCAGCAAAGCGCTTTCACCCCTCGTTAGCAATCAGCCCCAGCATTTT.

This clonotype was seen ten or more times. This chain joins TRBV6-1 and TRBJ2-2; 11 nucleotides align to TRBD2. This CDR3 contains 15 residues. J was trimmed by 6 bases and V by 5 bases; bases with no gene match: 5. Germline CDR1 reads MNHNS; CDR2 reads SASEGT. This chain's CDR3 is CASSISGRAAGELFF. For the CDR3, the DNA is TGTGCCAGCAGTATTAGCGGGAGGGCGGCCGGGGAGCTGTTTTTT.

In this sample, this clonotype turned up many times. The chain joins TRBV12-3 or TRBV12-4 to TRBJ2-3, with 7 bases that match TRBD2. Trimming took 2 bases from V and 2 from J; bases not matched to a gene: 4. The CDR3 is 15 amino acids. CDR3 loop: CASSLLTSPTDTQYF. The CDR3 DNA reads TGTGCCAGCAGTTTATTGACTAGCCCCACAGATACGCAGTATTTT.

At least ten counts were recorded for this clonotype. CDR3 region: CAISESPTTGNPDYGYTF. In nucleotides, the CDR3 is TGTGCCATCAGTGAGTCTCCTACAACGGGGAATCCCGACTATGGCTACACCTTC. The chain combines TRBV10-3 with TRBJ1-2, with D unresolved. CDR1 is ENHRY, CDR2 SYGVKD, per germline. V was pared by 0 bases and J by 3 bases, with 20 bases between. The CDR3 is made up of 18 amino acids.

The chain joins TRBV4-1 to TRBJ2-2; D perhaps matches TRBD1 (5 bases). Deletions cut 2 bases from V and 6 bases from J, with 13 bases between. The germline gives CDR1 MGHRA, CDR2 YSYEKL. The CDR3 length is 15 residues. This CDR3 reads CASSQLGPGSGELFF. The DNA of the CDR3 is TGCGCCAGCAGCCAACTAGGACCAGGGTCCGGGGAGCTGTTTTTT.

This clonotype was seen at least ten times. The gene calls are TRBV2 and TRBJ2-1; tentative D call: TRBD2 (6 bases). The CDR3 runs 17 residues. Between the trimmed V and J ends, which lost 2 bases and 5 bases, there was a span of 19 bases. Germline V gene sequence: CDR1 SNHLY, CDR2 FYNNEI. The CDR3 sequence: CASSEQPGRTANNEQFF. CDR3 in DNA: TGTGCCAGCAGTGAACAACCTGGGAGGACGGCCAACAATGAGCAGTTCTTC.

This clonotype occurred many times. The gene calls are TRBV11-2 and TRBJ2-3; possible D gene TRBD2, 5 bases. CDR1 is SGHAT, CDR2 FQNNGV, per germline. CDR3 length: 13 residues. Trimming left V 5 bases short and J 4 bases short, with 10 bases between. As DNA, the CDR3 is TGTGCCAGCAGCCGGGGTCAGGCAGATACGCAGTATTTT. Its protein product is CASSRGQADTQYF.

This clonotype was recorded many times. The V call is TRBV27, the J call TRBJ1-2; TRBD1 matches 9 bases. The CDR3 covers 16 residues. After removal of 0 bases from V and 3 bases from J, the junction contained 5 bases not matched to a gene. The germline V gene has CDR1 MNHEY and CDR2 SMNVEV (reference sequence). The CDR3 sequence: CASSLSGDRDYYGYTF. CDR3 bases: TGTGCCAGCAGTTTATCGGGGGACAGGGATTACTATGGCTACACCTTC.

This clonotype was seen many times. The chain couples TRBV5-5 to TRBJ1-5, with TRBD1 matching 8 bases. Trimming took 2 bases from V and 6 from J; bases not matched to a gene: 4. Germline V gene sequence: CDR1 SGHKS, CDR2 YYEKEE (reference sequence). The CDR3 loop spans 14 amino acids. CDR3: CASSLGQGPQPQHF. CDR3 sequence (DNA): TGTGCCAGCAGCTTAGGACAGGGTCCTCAGCCCCAGCATTTT.

This clonotype was counted at least ten times. V gene TRBV7-3 combines with J gene TRBJ2-2; D is ambiguous. Germline CDR1 reads SGHTA; CDR2 reads FQGTGA. V was pared by 4 bases and J by 2 bases, with 5 bases between. The CDR3 runs to 13 residues. The CDR3 DNA follows: TGTGCCAGCAGCTCCCGAAACACCGGGGAGCTGTTTTTT. Translated: CASSSRNTGELFF.

This clonotype was seen repeatedly, ten times or more. The CDR3 bases are TGTGCCAGCAGCCCCAGCGGGGCTGTCACTGAAGCTTTCTTT. Amino acids: CASSPSGAVTEAFF. The chain employs TRBV5-8 and TRBJ1-1; D possibly corresponds to TRBD1 (5 bases). Per the germline V gene, CDR1 is SGHTS and CDR2 is YDEGEE. The CDR3 length is 14 residues. V shed 4 bases and J shed 4 bases, with 14 bases lying between them.

This clonotype was detected ten times or more. The rearrangement uses TRBV7-8 and TRBJ2-1; D is uncertain. Trimming took off 5 bases at V and 10 bases at J, with 12 bases between the two ends. This CDR3 region has 12 residues. Germline values: CDR1 SGHVS, CDR2 FQNEAQ. The CDR3 nucleotides are TGTGCCAGCAGCCCAGAAAGTCGGGAGCAGTTCTTC. Translating gives CASSPESREQFF.

This clonotype was observed many times. The rearrangement uses TRBV7-2 and TRBJ1-4, with 7 bases lining up with TRBD1. The CDR3 sequence is 16 residues long. Germline CDR1 reads SGHTA; CDR2 reads FQGNSA. J gave up 4 bases and V 1 base, and 6 bases lay outside the gene matches. CDR3 in amino acids: CASSLVGQTFNEKLFF. CDR3 in DNA: TGTGCCAGCAGCTTAGTGGGACAGACCTTTAATGAAAAACTGTTTTTT.

This clonotype was seen at least ten times. The rearrangement uses TRBV19 and TRBJ2-7; 8 bases line up with TRBD1. CDR1 LNHDA and CDR2 SQIVND come from the germline V gene (reference sequence). The CDR3 consists of 14 residues. V dropped 5 bases and J dropped 6; count of bases not matched to a gene: 9. The CDR3 protein is CASSERQGSREQYF. In DNA, the CDR3 is TGTGCCAGTAGTGAGCGACAGGGGTCCCGCGAGCAGTACTTC.

J is TRBJ2-1 and V is TRBV20-1; TRBD1 agrees at 7 bases. This CDR3 is 11 amino acids long. The V segment lost 4 bases and the J segment 11 bases; nucleotides outside the gene matches: 5. Germline CDR1 reads DFQATT; CDR2 reads SNEGSKA (reference sequence). CDR3 region: CSATPGQKQFF. The DNA for the CDR3 is TGCAGTGCTACCCCGGGACAGAAGCAGTTCTTC.

J is TRBJ2-2 and V is TRBV7-9; no reliable D call. CDR1 SEHNR and CDR2 FQNEAQ come from the germline V gene (reference sequence). This CDR3 is 16 amino acids long. With 3 bases removed from V and 3 bases from J, the gap between germline ends came to 14 bases. The CDR3 loop reads CASSFRRAPYTGELFF. The DNA of the CDR3 is TGTGCCAGCAGCTTCCGACGGGCCCCCTACACCGGGGAGCTGTTTTTT. The full variable domain, rest sourced from reference TRBV7-9 and TRBJ2-2, is DTGVSQNPRHKITKRGQNVTFRCDPISEHNRLYWYRQTLGQGPEFLTYFQNEAQLEKSRLLSDRFSAERPKGSFSTLEIQRTEQGDSAMYLCASSFRRAPYTGELFFGEGSRLTVL.

This clonotype was seen repeatedly, ten times or more. The V gene is TRBV7-8, the J gene TRBJ1-2; D perhaps matches TRBD1 (5 bases). V dropped 2 bases and J dropped 0 bases, with 16 bases sitting between them. The germline V gene has CDR1 SGHVS and CDR2 FQNEAQ. The CDR3 consists of 17 residues. The DNA for the CDR3 is TGTGCCAGCAGCTTACCTTACCCCCGGGGGACTAACTATGGCTACACCTTC. This encodes CASSLPYPRGTNYGYTF.

CDR3 in amino acids: CASSRTPTGGTIYF. For the CDR3, the DNA is TGTGCCAGCAGTAGGACCCCGACTGGGGGGACCATATATTTT. This sequence joins TRBV2 and TRBJ1-3; D is possibly TRBD1 (5 bases). From germline, CDR1 is SNHLY and CDR2 FYNNEI. V was cut by 5 bases and J by 10 bases, with 18 bases left in between. This CDR3 contains 14 residues.

This clonotype came up a few times. This rearrangement joins TRBV6-2 or TRBV6-3 to TRBJ1-1; no clear D gene. From germline, CDR1 is MNHEY and CDR2 SVGEGT. CDR3 length equals 13 residues. Trimming removed 9 bases from V and 0 bases from J, with 11 bases in between. CDR3 nucleotides: TGTGCCAGTTCACGGTCAATGAACACTGAAGCTTTCTTT. Residues: CASSRSMNTEAFF.

The chain links TRBV20-1 to TRBJ2-4, with TRBD2 matching over 14 bases. CDR1 DFQATT and CDR2 SNEGSKA come from the germline V gene (reference sequence). The trim removed 7 bases at V and 6 bases at J, leaving 2 bases unmatched. The CDR3 runs to 13 residues. CDR3 in amino acids: CSVGLAGGNIQYF. The DNA of the CDR3 is TGCAGTGTTGGACTAGCGGGAGGAAACATTCAGTACTTC.

This clonotype was found many times. The chain is built from TRBV4-2 and TRBJ1-3, with a tentative D call TRBD1 (6 bases). CDR1 LGHNA and CDR2 YNFKEQ come from the germline V gene. The CDR3 consists of 13 residues. V was shortened by 11 bases and J by 2 bases, with 13 bases between the two germline ends. The CDR3: CARRGGPGNTIYF. CDR3 bases: TGTGCCCGCCGCGGGGGGCCTGGAAACACCATATATTTT.

The chain combines TRBV2 with TRBJ2-5, with D perhaps TRBD1 (5 bases). CDR3 size: 13 residues. Per the germline V gene, CDR1 is SNHLY and CDR2 is FYNNEI. Trimming took off 11 bases at V and 3 bases at J, with 16 bases between the two ends. The CDR3 loop reads CALLGMTEETQYF. The CDR3 DNA follows: TGTGCCCTCCTCGGTATGACAGAAGAGACCCAGTACTTC.

This clonotype was counted at least ten times. The V gene is TRBV5-5, the J gene TRBJ1-2; no reliable D call. The V end was cut by 0 bases, the J end by 4 bases, with 13 bases between. Germline lookup yields CDR1 SGHKS and CDR2 YYEKEE (reference sequence). This CDR3 spans 15 amino acids. The CDR3: CASSLGVEETYGYTF. CDR3 bases: TGTGCCAGCAGCTTGGGGGTCGAGGAAACCTATGGCTACACCTTC.

In its sample, this clonotype was seen many times. The CDR3 nucleotides are TGTGCCAGCAGACAGATTAATCGAGCTAACTATGGCTACACCTTC. Translated, it gives CASRQINRANYGYTF. The V and J genes are TRBV12-3 or TRBV12-4 and TRBJ1-2; D is uncertain. V lost 6 bases to trimming and J lost 0 bases, with 14 bases between them. The CDR3 totals 15 residues.

This clonotype has a count of ten or more. The V gene is TRBV7-2, the J gene TRBJ2-7; D is ambiguous. The germline V gene has CDR1 SGHTA and CDR2 FQGNSA. V was trimmed by 5 bases and J by 5 bases, leaving 25 bases between them. The CDR3 has 17 residues. The CDR3: CASSLKKPKSRRNEQYF. The CDR3 nucleotides are TGTGCCAGCAGCCTGAAAAAACCGAAGTCTCGACGGAACGAGCAGTACTTC.

This clonotype was observed at least ten times. The CDR3: CASTRSMSETQYF. The CDR3, as DNA: TGTGCCAGCACCAGATCTATGTCGGAGACCCAGTACTTC. The chain joins TRBV11-1 to TRBJ2-5; no definite D call. The CDR3 totals 13 residues. Trimming removed 7 bases at V and 5 bases at J, with 14 bases between. Germline V gene sequence: CDR1 SGHAT, CDR2 FQDESV (reference sequence).

This clonotype showed up just a few times. V gene TRBV29-1 combines with J gene TRBJ2-3; 12 bases map to TRBD2. The V and J ends lost 5 bases and 1 base, in that order; junction bases with no gene match: 4. Germline CDR1 is SQVTM and CDR2 is ANQGSEA. The CDR3 is 15 residues long. The CDR3 coding sequence is TGCAGCGTTAGCGGGACTAGCGGGCGCACAGATACGCAGTATTTT. Translation: CSVSGTSGRTDTQYF.

This clonotype was detected ten times or more. The V gene is TRBV12-3 or TRBV12-4, the J gene TRBJ2-7; D is perhaps TRBD2 (6 bases). CDR3 size: 15 residues. V was shortened by 5 bases and J by 7 bases, with 21 bases between the two germline ends. CDR3 nucleotide sequence: TGTGCCAGCAGTCACTCTCCCTTAGCGGCTGGGGAGCAGTACTTC. This sequence encodes CASSHSPLAAGEQYF.